The source of this T cell receptor (beta chain) is a study of blood T cells in healthy people across ages. This CDR3 spans 14 amino acids. CDR1 and CDR2 (germline): SGHTA, FQGNSA. Trimming removed 3 bases at V and 6 bases at J, with 12 bases between. A J-beta primer mix and a sample-barcoded 5' primer were used in a second PCR of roughly 6 to 11 cycles. TCRdb ran MiXCR on the 5' RACE reads and lists one entry per CDR3 protein. Here the sample spans approximately 810,000 distinct CDR3 sequences, around 36% being singletons. V usage is TRBV7-2 and J usage is TRBJ1-5; TRBD1 might be the D (6 bases). This TCR derives from a young man in good health. The sequenced material came from blood. The CDR3 DNA reads as TGTGCCAGCAGCTTCGCGGAGGGGGGTCAGCCCCAGCATTTT. Translation: CASSFAEGGQPQHF.